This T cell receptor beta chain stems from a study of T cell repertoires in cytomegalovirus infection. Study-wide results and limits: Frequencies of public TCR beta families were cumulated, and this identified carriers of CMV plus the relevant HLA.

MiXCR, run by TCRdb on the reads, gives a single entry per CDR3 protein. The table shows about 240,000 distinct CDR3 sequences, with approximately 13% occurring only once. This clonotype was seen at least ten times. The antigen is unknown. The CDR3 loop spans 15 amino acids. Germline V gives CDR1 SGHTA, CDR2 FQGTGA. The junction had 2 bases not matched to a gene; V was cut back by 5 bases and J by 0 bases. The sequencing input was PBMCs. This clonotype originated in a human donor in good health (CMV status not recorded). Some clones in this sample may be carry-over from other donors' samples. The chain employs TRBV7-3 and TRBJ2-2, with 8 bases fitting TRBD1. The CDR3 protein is CASSIQGANTGELFF. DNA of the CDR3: TGTGCCAGCAGCATACAGGGGGCGAACACCGGGGAGCTGTTTTTT.